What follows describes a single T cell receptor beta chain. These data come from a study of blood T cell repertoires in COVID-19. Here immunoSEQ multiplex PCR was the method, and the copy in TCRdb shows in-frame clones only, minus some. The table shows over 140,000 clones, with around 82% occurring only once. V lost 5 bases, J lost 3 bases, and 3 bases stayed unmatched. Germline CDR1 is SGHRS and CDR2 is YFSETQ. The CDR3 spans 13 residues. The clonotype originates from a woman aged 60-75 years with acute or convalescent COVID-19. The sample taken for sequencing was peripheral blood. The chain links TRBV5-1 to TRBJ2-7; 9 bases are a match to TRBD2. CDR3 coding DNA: TGCGCCAGCAGTGCTAGCGGGAACTACGAGCAGTACTTC. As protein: CASSASGNYEQYF. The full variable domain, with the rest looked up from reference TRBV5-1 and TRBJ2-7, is KAGVTQTPRYLIKTRGQQVTLSCSPISGHRSVSWYQQTPGQGLQFLFEYFSETQRNKGNFPGRFSGRQFSNSRSEMNVSTLELGDSALYLCASSASGNYEQYFGPGTRLTVT.